Listed below are T cell receptor beta chains from one sample, sequenced in a study of monozygotic twins with cystic fibrosis. Some clones are missing from TCRdb's copy, which holds only in-frame ones; the method was immunoSEQ multiplex PCR. In the table there are tens of thousands of clones, 75% to 90% of which are singletons. Specimen: blood. All receptors derive from a girl aged 2-15 years with cystic fibrosis. CDR3s leave out the opening cysteine and the closing phenylalanine or tryptophan. Each record gives: D gene, V gene, CDR3 protein. D genes are given only for firm matches.

D: NA
V: TRBV7-2
CDR3: ASSLDTNTGELF

D: TRBD2
V: TRBV15
CDR3: ATSPARLAGVTDTQY

D: TRBD1
V: TRBV11-3
CDR3: ASSGQVQSEQY

D: NA
V: TRBV7-8
CDR3: ASSLPRDSQKYNEQF

D: TRBD2
V: TRBV6-5
CDR3: ASSYLAGGETQY

D: NA
V: TRBV6-5
CDR3: ASSSSTYRGNQPQH

D: NA
V: TRBV4-1
CDR3: ASSQDVAVNYGYT

D: TRBD1
V: TRBV19
CDR3: ASSIPGTGGYGYT

D: TRBD1
V: TRBV30
CDR3: AWSVGQGHSPLH

D: NA
V: TRBV29-1
CDR3: SFTGISYEQY

D: NA
V: TRBV30
CDR3: AWNAGNAPSNGYT

D: TRBD2
V: TRBV4-3
CDR3: ASSPGTSGGNIQY

D: NA
V: TRBV5-5
CDR3: ASSLVGGLNTEAF

D: TRBD2
V: TRBV18
CDR3: ASSPGLAGGRNEQF

D: NA
V: TRBV5-1
CDR3: ASSTGPSYEQY

D: TRBD1
V: TRBV7-8
CDR3: ASSLEGQASTNEKLF

D: NA
V: TRBV13
CDR3: ASSSRVDEQF

D: NA
V: TRBV5-1
CDR3: ASSLGLAGETQY

D: NA
V: TRBV7-9
CDR3: ASSGGTENYGYT

D: NA
V: TRBV7-2
CDR3: ASSQTPGPYGYT

D: NA
V: TRBV10-3
CDR3: AISEGQLFYGYT

D: TRBD2
V: TRBV10-3
CDR3: AISDRLAGGHETQY

D: NA
V: TRBV7-9
CDR3: ASSLAWTGDGYT

D: NA
V: TRBV7-2
CDR3: ASSLVLGAVSYGYT

D: NA
V: TRBV5-3
CDR3: AISGAWDTGTDTQY

D: NA
V: TRBV2
CDR3: ASPRGGQETQY

D: NA
V: TRBV15
CDR3: ATSREPSGRIWPQH

D: NA
V: TRBV18
CDR3: ASSPRQETQY

D: NA
V: TRBV29-1
CDR3: SVDSGRGGYT

D: NA
V: TRBV30
CDR3: AWAISETQY

D: NA
V: TRBV9
CDR3: ASSPSGKLGQPQH

D: NA
V: TRBV19
CDR3: ASSPGTRSSTDTQY

D: NA
V: TRBV27
CDR3: ASSFVSSARGGELF

D: NA
V: TRBV7-9
CDR3: ASSFGSIANTEAF

D: NA
V: TRBV30
CDR3: AWSVPDRINEKLF

D: NA
V: TRBV4-1
CDR3: ASSQVALGAYEQY

D: TRBD1
V: TRBV15
CDR3: ATSRDPGQGAGNEQY

D: NA
V: TRBV13
CDR3: ASSLPATYEQY

D: NA
V: TRBV9
CDR3: ASSAGYSGNTIY

D: TRBD2
V: TRBV4-1
CDR3: ASSPLAGVYNEQF

D: TRBD1
V: TRBV9
CDR3: ASSVGNRGGARHGYT

D: NA
V: TRBV9
CDR3: ASSAGQYQETQY

D: NA
V: TRBV5-6
CDR3: ASSLSQGGGYT